Detailed here is one T cell receptor beta chain. This record comes from a study of blood T cell repertoires in COVID-19. Study-wide background: Italy, Spain and the United States were the sources of the convalescent and acute COVID-19 samples.

Germline V CDR1 and CDR2: MNHEY, SVGEGT. CDR3 length equals 15 residues. Trimming stripped 4 bases from V and 5 bases from J, with 17 bases between. The protocol was immunoSEQ multiplex PCR, while the TCRdb copy is restricted to in-frame clones and leaves out a portion. The sample contains 130,000 or so clones, around 87% of which appear only once. This TCR derives from a man between 65 and 79 years old with active COVID-19. This chain joins TRBV6-2 or TRBV6-3 and TRBJ1-1, with a weak D call TRBD1 (5 bases). Material for sequencing was peripheral blood. CDR3 bases: TGTGCCAGCAGTTCCGGGGGACGTGTAAGGACTGAAGCTTTCTTT. Protein sequence: CASSSGGRVRTEAFF.